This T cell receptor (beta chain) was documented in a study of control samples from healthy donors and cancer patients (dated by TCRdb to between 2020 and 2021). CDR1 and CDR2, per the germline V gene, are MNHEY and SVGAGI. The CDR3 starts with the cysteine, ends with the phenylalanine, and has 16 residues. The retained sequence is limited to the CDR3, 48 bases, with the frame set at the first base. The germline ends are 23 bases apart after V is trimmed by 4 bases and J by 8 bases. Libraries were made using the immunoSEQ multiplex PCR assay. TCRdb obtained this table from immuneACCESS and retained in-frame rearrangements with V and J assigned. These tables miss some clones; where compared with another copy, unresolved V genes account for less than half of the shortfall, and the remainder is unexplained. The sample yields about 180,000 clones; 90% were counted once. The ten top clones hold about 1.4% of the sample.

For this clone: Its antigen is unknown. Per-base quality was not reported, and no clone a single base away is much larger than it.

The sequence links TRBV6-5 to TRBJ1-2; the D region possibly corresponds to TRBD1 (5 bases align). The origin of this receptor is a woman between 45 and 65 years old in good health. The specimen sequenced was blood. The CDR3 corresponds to CASSSPGLTTPGGYTF. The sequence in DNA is TGTGCCAGCAGTTCGCCGGGACTCACTACCCCAGGGGGCTACACCTTC.